These T cell receptor beta chains were read from a single sample in a study of breast tumors, draining lymph nodes, adjacent tissues. TCRdb used MiXCR to reprocess the multiplex PCR reads, holding one entry per CDR3 protein. Seen here are fewer than 150,000 distinct CDR3 sequences, 21% observed once, and the top ten hold 2% to 2.5%. The sample consisted of axillary lymph node tissue. The source of these receptors is a female donor with breast cancer. Some clones in this sample may be carry-over from other donors' samples. CDR3s include the opening cysteine and the closing phenylalanine or tryptophan. D genes are given only for firm matches. A clone size is listed for some rows: how often the clone was seen (once, few, many), or a class if it is expanded.

>TRBV19|many|-|TRBJ2-7
CASSSGTTYYEQYF
TGTGCCAGTAGCTCCGGGACAACCTACTACGAGCAGTACTTC
>TRBV10-3|-|-|TRBJ1-4
CAISESEGGDEKLFF
TGTGCCATCAGTGAGTCCGAGGGAGGAGATGAAAAACTGTTTTTT
>TRBV27|-|-|TRBJ2-3
CASSFLGRRPMGTDTQYF
TGTGCCAGCAGTTTTCTTGGGCGGCGGCCAATGGGAACAGATACGCAGTATTTT
>TRBV20-1|many|-|TRBJ2-1
CSASAFSNEQFF
TGCAGTGCTAGTGCCTTTAGCAATGAGCAGTTCTTC
>TRBV2|many|-|TRBJ2-7
CASSSGSLSYEQYF
TGTGCCAGCAGTTCGGGATCCCTCTCCTACGAGCAGTACTTC
>TRBV28|few|-|TRBJ2-7
CASGSGSSYEQYF
TGTGCCAGCGGTAGTGGGAGCTCCTACGAGCAGTACTTC
>TRBV7-3|many|-|TRBJ2-7
CASSQGGADEQYF
TGTGCCAGCAGCCAGGGGGGGGCGGACGAGCAGTACTTC
>TRBV9|many|-|TRBJ1-5
CASSVGGSDAQPQHF
TGTGCCAGCAGCGTAGGAGGGTCCGATGCTCAGCCCCAGCATTTT
>TRBV7-6|many|-|TRBJ2-1
CASSQSPGVSLGPYNEQFF
TGTGCCAGCAGCCAATCACCCGGGGTGTCTCTTGGCCCCTACAATGAGCAGTTCTTC
>TRBV20-1|many|TRBD1|TRBJ2-5
CSASPTGVSQETQYF
TGCAGTGCTAGCCCGACAGGGGTATCCCAAGAGACCCAGTACTTC
>TRBV19|many|-|TRBJ1-4
CASSSRRGPGEKLFF
TGTGCCAGTAGTTCACGACGCGGACCGGGCGAAAAACTGTTTTTT
>TRBV5-1|many|-|TRBJ2-7
CASTGGRSLEQYF
TGCGCCAGCACTGGGGGGCGATCGCTCGAGCAGTACTTC
>TRBV28|few|TRBD2|TRBJ2-5
CASSPGGKEETQYF
TGTGCCAGCAGCCCCGGGGGGAAGGAAGAGACCCAGTACTTC
>TRBV10-3|many|TRBD2|TRBJ2-7
CAIKRDASYEQYF
TGTGCCATCAAGCGGGACGCATCCTACGAGCAGTACTTC
>TRBV28|-|-|TRBJ1-3
CASRARVRNTIYF
TGTGCCAGCAGGGCCAGGGTGAGAAACACCATATATTTT